The entry below describes one T cell receptor (beta chain). The specificity of this receptor is unknown. Within one base of it there is no much larger clone, and no base qualities were kept. The record originates from a study of vaccination effects on CD4 cells after COVID-19 (dated 2022 in TCRdb). Regarding the study in general: In the ViraFEST assay, PBMC were stimulated with viral peptide pools, and TCR sequencing was then used to find antigen-specific CD4+ T cell clonotypes based on their expansion. Cultures from other donors in the study were sequenced using the Oncomine TCR Beta short-read assay on an Illumina iSeq 100. A total of some eleven COVID-19 convalescent patients and several SARS-CoV-2-naive healthy vaccine recipients were included in the full study. In both COVID-19 convalescent patients and infection-naive vaccine recipients, the study compared SARS-CoV-2 spike-specific CD4+ TCR repertoires from before mRNA vaccination with those from after it. Approximately 2 million PBMC per well were cultured in IMDM with about 5.1% human AB serum, 9 to 10 IU/ml IL-2 and gentamicin, plus 10 ug/ml peptides. Two doses of either the BNT162b2 or the mRNA-1273 mRNA SARS-CoV-2 vaccine were administered to participants.

The protocol used for the library was the immunoSEQ multiplex PCR assay. TCR beta CDR3 sequencing was performed on DNA from the cultured, isolated CD4+ T cells. In the paper's pipeline: Non-productive TCR sequences were removed, reads were trimmed to the CDR3 region, and CDR3s of at least 7 amino acids were retained. The MANAFEST web app was used to pick out antigen-specific clonotypes by comparing their expansion in peptide wells with that in reference cultures. To count as positive, a clone had to show expansion at FDR<0.05 compared with the reference and with all other wells, an odds ratio above 5, and a frequency above 0.1% in two replicate wells. A clonotype was called cross-reactive if it was significantly expanded both in SARS-CoV-2 spike wells and in at least one common cold coronavirus spike condition. CDR3 similarity was assessed by Levenshtein distance using the stringdist R package, and unrooted trees were constructed with ape in R 3.6.1. The source is immuneACCESS, and TCRdb retained only in-frame sequences with V and J called. Part of the clones is not carried over; for the studies checked, unresolved V genes explain less than half of this, and the remainder is unexplained. V and J calls and clone size are copied from that table; D and trimming were computed from the DNA. This sample lists 70,000 to 85,000 clones; 70% to 80% were detected once. The ten most abundant clones make up approximately 2% of the sample.

On the study overall, not on this receptor specifically: Both infection-induced and vaccine-induced clones contracted markedly at late post-vaccination timepoints, which is consistent with waning T cell responses. The study was limited by a small number of convalescent patients and lacked early post-infection timepoints. In healthy vaccine recipients, vaccine-induced clones were almost all SARS-CoV-2 mono-reactive, with only 1 of 255 cross-reactive with common cold coronaviruses.

After more than 9 days of culture, CD4+ T cells were isolated with the EasySep CD4+ T cell isolation kit. None of the healthy vaccine recipients had a prior SARS-CoV-2 infection, which was confirmed by nucleocapsid antibody tests that came back negative both before and after vaccination. On days 3 and 7, half of the culture medium was replaced with fresh IL-2-containing medium. Unless noted otherwise, every peptide stimulation condition was grown in triplicate wells. Using Ficoll-Paque Plus gradient centrifugation, PBMC were separated from whole blood and then either used fresh or cryopreserved at -140C. The QIAamp micro DNA kit was used to extract genomic DNA from the cultured CD4+ T cells. This sequence was found in a human donor who received a COVID-19 vaccine. Sequencing was performed on CD4+ T cells from PBMCs cultured without peptide, taken before COVID-19 vaccination.

The nucleotides are TGTGCCAGCGCCCTTAGGAGCAGGGCGAGTGATGGCTACACCTTC. This is translated as CASALRSRASDGYTF. The chain links TRBV6-5 with TRBJ1-2; D gene: possibly TRBD1, on 5 matching bases. The germline V gene provides CDR1 MNHEY and CDR2 SVGAGI. V is shortened by 8 bases, J by 6 bases, and the region joining them spans 22 bases. Spanning cysteine to phenylalanine, the CDR3 consists of 15 amino acids. Only the CDR3 DNA is retained, 45 bases long and in frame from the first base.